Below, 21 T cell receptor beta chains from the same sample are listed, as sequenced in a study of blood T cell repertoires in COVID-19. Data came from immunoSEQ multiplex PCR; TCRdb stores just in-frame clones and leaves some out. The sample lists about 270,000 clones, 86% occurring once. Source material: PBMCs or T cells enriched from blood (not recorded which). The receptor set was obtained from a woman under 30 who had recovered from COVID-19.

The chain links TRBV4-1 to TRBJ2-3; D is possibly TRBD2 (6 bases). Germline loops: CDR1 MGHRA, CDR2 YSYEKL. The CDR3 sequence is 16 residues long. Trimming took 1 base from V and 3 from J, leaving 14 bases between them. The CDR3 DNA reads as TGCGCCAGCAGCCAAGTTACCGCGGGAATAACAGATACGCAGTATTTT. Its protein is CASSQVTAGITDTQYF.

Here the CDR3 reads CASSLRTGTSGSKETYEQYF. The CDR3 DNA follows: TGTGCCAGCAGTTTACGGACCGGGACTAGCGGGAGCAAGGAGACCTACGAGCAGTACTTC. J is TRBJ2-7 and V is TRBV28; 14 nucleotides agree with TRBD2. The CDR3 extends over 20 amino acids. Trimming took 2 bases from V and 2 from J; bases not matched to a gene: 14. Germline V lookup: CDR1 MDHEN, CDR2 SYDVKM.

The chain couples TRBV12-3 or TRBV12-4 to TRBJ1-6, with D maybe TRBD1 (5 bases). Trimming stripped 5 bases from V and 6 bases from J, with 8 bases between. CDR3 length equals 13 residues. Written as DNA, the CDR3 is TGTGCCAGCAGTGTGGGGCCTAATTCACCCCTCCACTTT. Its protein product is CASSVGPNSPLHF.

The gene calls are TRBV3-1 (or the pseudogene TRBV3-2) and TRBJ2-3; 7 positions agree with TRBD2. Germline V lookup: CDR1 LGHDT, CDR2 YNNKEL (reference sequence). This CDR3 is 14 amino acids long. Trimming cost V 6 bases and J 0 bases; bases outside gene matches: 3. CDR3 sequence: CASRHSGSTDTQYF. As DNA, the CDR3 is TGTGCCAGCAGACATAGCGGGAGCACAGATACGCAGTATTTT.

The chain links TRBV6-2 or TRBV6-3 to TRBJ2-7; 7 bases are shared with TRBD1. Trimming cost V 6 bases and J 2 bases; bases outside gene matches: 13. The CDR3 consists of 16 residues. Germline values: CDR1 MNHEY, CDR2 SVGEGT. DNA for the CDR3: TGTGCCAGCAGCCCGAGCCGACAGGGACACGCCTACGAGCAGTACTTC. Residues: CASSPSRQGHAYEQYF.

V is TRBV7-9 and J is TRBJ1-4; no firm D call. This CDR3 has 13 amino acids. V gave up 2 bases and J gave up 3 bases, with 4 bases separating them. Looked up from germline, CDR1 is SEHNR and CDR2 is FQNEAQ (reference sequence). CDR3 coding DNA: TGTGCCAGCAGCTTACGCGCTAATGAAAAACTGTTTTTT. Translation: CASSLRANEKLFF.

This clone showed up just once. The chain uses TRBV4-1 and TRBJ2-2; possible D gene TRBD1, 7 bases. This CDR3 contains 16 residues. Germline V lookup: CDR1 MGHRA, CDR2 YSYEKL. V lost 1 base and J 6 bases, leaving 15 bases between the germline ends. Here the CDR3 DNA reads TGCGCCAGCAGCCAAGCGGCCCCAGGGGGGCCCGGGGAGCTGTTTTTT. Translated, it gives CASSQAAPGGPGELFF.

This chain connects TRBV6-6 to TRBJ1-6; 10 bases line up with TRBD1. The germline gives CDR1 MNHNY, CDR2 SVGAGI (reference sequence). This CDR3 spans 15 amino acids. With V trimmed by 0 bases and J by 14 bases, 7 bases remained unmatched. The CDR3 nucleotides read TGTGCCAGCAGTTACTCTGACAGGGGGCCGGCGGCCCTCCACTTT. It codes for CASSYSDRGPAALHF.

The CDR3 region has the DNA TGTGCCAGCAGCTCCGGACAGGGAAACTATGGCTACACCTTC. Protein: CASSSGQGNYGYTF. V is TRBV7-9 and J is TRBJ1-2, with 8 bases aligning to TRBD1. CDR3 size: 14 residues. The J segment lost 2 bases and the V segment lost 4 bases, leaving 3 bases of the junction unmatched. Germline CDR1 and CDR2: SEHNR and FQNEAQ (reference sequence). The complete variable domain, with remaining parts taken from reference TRBV7-9 and TRBJ1-2, reads DTGVSQNPRHKITKRGQNVTFRCDPISEHNRLYWYRQTLGQGPEFLTYFQNEAQLEKSRLLSDRFSAERPKGSFSTLEIQRTEQGDSAMYLCASSSGQGNYGYTFGSGTRLTVV.

The genes are TRBV3-1 (or the pseudogene TRBV3-2) and TRBJ2-5, with 8 bases fitting TRBD2. CDR3 length: 18 residues. Germline trimming cut 1 base from V and 2 bases from J; bases unmatched to any gene: 12. Germline CDR1 is LGHDT and CDR2 is YNNKEL (reference sequence). The CDR3 loop is CASSQVTVGGGKQETQYF. The CDR3 DNA sequence: TGTGCCAGCAGCCAAGTGACCGTCGGCGGGGGGAAACAAGAGACCCAGTACTTC.

This CDR3 reads CASSLWQGNQPQHF. In DNA form, the CDR3 reads TGTGCCAGCAGTTTATGGCAGGGCAATCAGCCCCAGCATTTT. This rearrangement joins TRBV28 to TRBJ1-5; D gene unclear. Trimming stripped 0 bases from V and 2 bases from J, with 5 bases between. Germline V gene data show CDR1 as MDHEN and CDR2 as SYDVKM. This CDR3 has 14 residues.

J is TRBJ1-5 and V is TRBV10-3; possibly TRBD1 for D (6 bases). The CDR3 loop spans 18 amino acids. Germline V lookup: CDR1 ENHRY, CDR2 SYGVKD. Trimming pared 3 bases from V and 0 bases from J, leaving 18 bases between. For the CDR3, the DNA is TGTGCCATCAGTGACCCTTCCCTACAGGGAAATAGCAATCAGCCCCAGCATTTT. This sequence encodes CAISDPSLQGNSNQPQHF.

This clone was seen only once. The V call is TRBV10-3, the J call TRBJ2-1; 10 nucleotides line up with TRBD2. CDR1 and CDR2 from the germline V gene are ENHRY and SYGVKD. V was pared by 9 bases and J by 3 bases, with 2 bases of the junction left unmatched. This CDR3 is 13 amino acids long. In DNA form, the CDR3 reads TGTGCCATTAAGCGGGAGGGCTACAATGAGCAGTTCTTC. Encoded protein: CAIKREGYNEQFF.

This chain links TRBV7-2 with TRBJ1-6; TRBD1 is a possible D gene (5 bases). The germline V gene encodes CDR1 SGHTA and CDR2 FQGNSA. The CDR3 is 15 residues long. V dropped 6 bases and J dropped 8 bases, with 17 bases sitting between them. The CDR3 DNA reads as TGTGCCAGCAGTCCCCGCGGGACGACGTATTCACCCCTCCACTTT. This sequence encodes CASSPRGTTYSPLHF.

The chain links TRBV2 to TRBJ2-2; 9 nucleotides line up with TRBD1. From germline, CDR1 is SNHLY and CDR2 FYNNEI. The CDR3 totals 14 residues. V was clipped by 7 bases and J by 3 bases; unmatched bases: 3. CDR3 DNA: TGTGCCAGCAAGGGACAGGGCCACACCGGGGAGCTGTTTTTT. Protein: CASKGQGHTGELFF.

This clone was detected only once. The chain is built from TRBV4-2 and TRBJ2-1, with 10 bases fitting TRBD2. V lost 3 bases and J lost 8; bases outside the gene matches: 13. Germline V CDR1 and CDR2: LGHNA, YNFKEQ. The CDR3 totals 17 residues. CDR3 sequence (DNA): TGTGCCAGCAGCCAGGACCTAAGCGGGAGGGTGGGTTATGAGCAGTTCTTC. This codes for CASSQDLSGRVGYEQFF.

The chain links TRBV6-5 to TRBJ1-2; D not certain. The CDR3 totals 13 residues. Trimming took 6 bases from V and 8 from J, leaving 16 bases between them. Germline V gene lookup returns CDR1 MNHEY and CDR2 SVGAGI. The CDR3 reads CASRNDGAWGYTF. CDR3 nucleotides: TGTGCCAGCAGGAATGACGGAGCGTGGGGCTACACCTTC.

This chain links TRBV19 with TRBJ2-2; 12 bases match TRBD2. CDR3 size: 18 residues. Germline V lookup: CDR1 LNHDA, CDR2 SQIVND (reference sequence). J gave up 5 bases and V 0 bases, and 7 bases lay outside the gene matches. The CDR3 region is CASSIEETSGSGTGELFF. As DNA, the CDR3 is TGTGCCAGTAGTATAGAGGAGACTAGCGGGAGTGGTACCGGGGAGCTGTTTTTT.

This rearrangement joins TRBV21-1 to TRBJ1-1; the listed D gene, TRBD1, was not tested against the DNA. TRBV21-1 is a listed pseudogene. This CDR3 is 15 amino acids long. This CDR3 reads CASRIPHRGRGEAFF. The CDR3 region has the DNA TGTGCCAGCAGGATCCCCCACAGGGGAAGGGGGGAAGCTTTCTTT.

The V call is TRBV7-8, the J call TRBJ1-2; D is undetermined. The CDR3 length is 12 residues. Between the trimmed V and J ends, which lost 2 bases and 8 bases, there was a span of 9 bases. In germline, CDR1 is SGHVS, CDR2 FQNEAQ. CDR3 sequence (DNA): TGTGCCAGCAGCTTAATCACAACGGGCTACACCTTC. Translation gives CASSLITTGYTF.

For this clone: This specimen includes other DNA sequences encoding the same CDR3. J is TRBJ1-4 and V is TRBV27, with TRBD1 matching over 7 bases. J gave up 4 bases and V 3 bases, and 2 bases lay outside the gene matches. This CDR3 comprises 14 residues. Germline V gene lookup returns CDR1 MNHEY and CDR2 SMNVEV (reference sequence). The CDR3 bases are TGTGCCAGCAGTTTCGGGACAGATAATGAAAAACTGTTTTTT. It yields the protein CASSFGTDNEKLFF. The variable domain in full, with the rest retrieved from reference TRBV27 and TRBJ1-4, is EAQVTQNPRYLITVTGKKLTVTCSQNMNHEYMSWYRQDPGLGLRQIYYSMNVEVTDKGDVPEGYKVSRKEKRNFPLILESPSPNQTSLYFCASSFGTDNEKLFFGSGTQLSVL.